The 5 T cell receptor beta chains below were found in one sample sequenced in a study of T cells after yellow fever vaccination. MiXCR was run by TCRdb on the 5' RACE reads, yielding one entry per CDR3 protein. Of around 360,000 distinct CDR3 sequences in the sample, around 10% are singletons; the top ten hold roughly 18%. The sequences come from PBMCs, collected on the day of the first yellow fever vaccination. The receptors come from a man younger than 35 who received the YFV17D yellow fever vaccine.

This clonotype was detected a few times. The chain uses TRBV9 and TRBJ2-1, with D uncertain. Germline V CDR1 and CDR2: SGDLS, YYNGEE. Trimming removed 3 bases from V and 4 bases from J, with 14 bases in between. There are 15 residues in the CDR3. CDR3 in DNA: TGTGCCAGCAGCGCCCCAAGAAACCCTTACAATGAGCAGTTCTTC. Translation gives CASSAPRNPYNEQFF.

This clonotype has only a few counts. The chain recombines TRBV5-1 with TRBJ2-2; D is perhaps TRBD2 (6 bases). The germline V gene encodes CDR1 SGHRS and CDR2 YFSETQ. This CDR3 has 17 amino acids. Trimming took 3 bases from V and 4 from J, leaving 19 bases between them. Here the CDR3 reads CASSSTGTYVFTGELFF. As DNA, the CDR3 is TGCGCCAGCAGCTCAACCGGGACTTATGTATTCACCGGGGAGCTGTTTTTT.

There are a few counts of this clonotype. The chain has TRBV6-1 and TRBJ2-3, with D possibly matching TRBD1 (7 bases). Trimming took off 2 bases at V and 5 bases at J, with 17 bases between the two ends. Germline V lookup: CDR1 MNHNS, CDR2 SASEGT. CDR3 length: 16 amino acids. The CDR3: CASSELRGVRVDTQYF. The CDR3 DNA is TGTGCCAGCAGTGAACTCAGGGGGGTAAGAGTAGATACGCAGTATTTT.

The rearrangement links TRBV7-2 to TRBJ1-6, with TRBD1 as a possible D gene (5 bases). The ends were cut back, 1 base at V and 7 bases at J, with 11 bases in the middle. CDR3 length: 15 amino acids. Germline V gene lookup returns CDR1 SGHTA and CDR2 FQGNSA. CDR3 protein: CASSLGRAGNSPLHF. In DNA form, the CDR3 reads TGTGCCAGCAGCTTAGGCAGGGCCGGGAATTCACCCCTCCACTTT.

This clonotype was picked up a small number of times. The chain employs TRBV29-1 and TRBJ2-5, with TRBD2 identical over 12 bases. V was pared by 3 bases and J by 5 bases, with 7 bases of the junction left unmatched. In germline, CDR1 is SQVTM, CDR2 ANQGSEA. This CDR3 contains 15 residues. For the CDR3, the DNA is TGCAGCGTTGAGGCTAGCGGGGGGGCCTGGGAGACCCAGTACTTC. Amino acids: CSVEASGGAWETQYF.